Described below is a single T cell receptor (beta chain) sequence and its context. Germline assignment: CDR1 ENHRY and CDR2 SYGVKD. The CDR3 contains 16 residues. With 2 bases removed from V and 0 bases from J, the gap between germline ends came to 11 bases. These data come from a study of blood T cell repertoires in COVID-19. For the study at large: COVID-19 samples from acute and convalescent phases originated in the United States, Italy and Spain. The analysed material was cDNA or gDNA that came from T cells, B-cell-depleted T cells, or PBMCs.

In the authors' workflow: Amplification from reference gene primers served as the basis for estimated nucleated cell counts. Sequenced by immunoSEQ multiplex PCR; TCRdb stores in-frame clones only, minus some. From that table come the V and J calls and clone size; the DNA was used to work out D and trimming. The sample lists under 200,000 clones, around nine tenths occurring once. The chain employs TRBV10-3 and TRBJ1-3; D is perhaps TRBD1 (5 bases). This TCR was recovered from a man younger than 35 with active or convalescent COVID-19. Sequenced material: peripheral blood. The CDR3 DNA reads TGTGCCATCAGTGAGAGGGGCTTAATCTCTGGAAACACCATATATTTT. This sequence encodes CAISERGLISGNTIYF.